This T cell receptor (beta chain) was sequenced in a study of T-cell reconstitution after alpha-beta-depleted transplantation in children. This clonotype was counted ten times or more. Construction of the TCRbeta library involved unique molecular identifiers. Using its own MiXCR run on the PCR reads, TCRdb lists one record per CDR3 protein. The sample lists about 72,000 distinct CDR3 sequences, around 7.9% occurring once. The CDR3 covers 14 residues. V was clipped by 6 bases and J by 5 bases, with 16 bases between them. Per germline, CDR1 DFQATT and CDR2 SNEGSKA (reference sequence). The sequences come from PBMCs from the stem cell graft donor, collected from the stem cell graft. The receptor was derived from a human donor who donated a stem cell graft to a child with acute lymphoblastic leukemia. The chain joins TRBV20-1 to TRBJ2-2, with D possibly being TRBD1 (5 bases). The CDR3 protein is CSAFSAGQTGELFF. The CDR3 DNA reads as TGCAGTGCCTTCTCCGCCGGACAAACCGGGGAGCTGTTTTTT.